These 22 T cell receptor beta chains were sequenced from one sample in a study of graft-versus-host responses after intestinal transplantation. Libraries were prepared by immunoSEQ multiplex PCR; TCRdb keeps only in-frame clonotypes and omits some of them. The sample has around 38,000 clones, under 85% seen once. The material was PBMCs, obtained 1070 days after transplant. These receptors were collected from a human patient who received an intestinal transplant, so some T cells may come from the graft donor.

The gene calls are TRBV5-8 and TRBJ1-3; D is unclear. V was shortened by 2 bases and J by 2 bases, with 8 bases between the two germline ends. Germline CDR1 and CDR2: SGHTS and YDEGEE. The CDR3 runs 14 residues. CDR3 sequence (DNA): TGTGCCAGCAGCTTTAGAAGGGCTGGAAACACCATATATTTT. Encoded protein: CASSFRRAGNTIYF.

The chain joins TRBV19 to TRBJ1-3; D call uncertain. V was shortened by 11 bases and J by 3 bases, with 8 bases between the two germline ends. CDR1 LNHDA and CDR2 SQIVND come from the germline V gene (reference sequence). This CDR3 contains 11 residues. In DNA, the CDR3 is TGTGCCGGAAAGCATGGAAACACCATATATTTT. As protein: CAGKHGNTIYF.

This clone was seen more than once but under ten times. Other nucleotide sequences from this sample produce the same CDR3. The rearrangement uses TRBV25-1 and TRBJ2-7, with 9 bases identical to TRBD1. The CDR3 loop spans 16 amino acids. Per the germline V gene, CDR1 is MGHDK and CDR2 is SYGVNS. V was pared by 4 bases and J by 0 bases, with 7 bases of the junction left unmatched. The DNA for the CDR3 is TGTGCCAGCAGTGGCCCCACAGGGGGCTTCTCCTACGAGCAGTACTTC. Amino acids: CASSGPTGGFSYEQYF.

This chain links TRBV6-5 with TRBJ2-6; 7 bases match TRBD1. CDR1 is MNHEY, CDR2 SVGAGI, per germline. Trimming removed 5 bases from V and 3 bases from J; junction bases left unmatched: 1. This CDR3 is 14 amino acids long. This CDR3 is CASSGTVGANVLTF. Written as DNA, the CDR3 is TGTGCCAGCAGTGGGACAGTTGGGGCCAACGTCCTGACTTTC.

V gene TRBV5-5 combines with J gene TRBJ1-1, with D unclear. V was cut by 5 bases and J by 1 base, with 9 bases left in between. This CDR3 spans 13 amino acids. CDR1 is SGHKS and CDR2 is YYEKEE in the germline V gene (reference sequence). For the CDR3, the DNA is TGTGCCAGCAGGCTCACGCCGAACACTGAAGCTTTCTTT. Residues: CASRLTPNTEAFF.

This chain links TRBV5-5 with TRBJ2-1, with 8 nucleotides matching TRBD1. Looked up from germline, CDR1 is SGHKS and CDR2 is YYEKEE (reference sequence). The CDR3 loop spans 15 amino acids. V shed 1 base, J shed 2 bases, and the junction held 2 bases outside the gene matches. The CDR3 coding sequence is TGTGCCAGCAGCTTGCCACAGGGGGCCTACAATGAGCAGTTCTTC. This encodes CASSLPQGAYNEQFF.

The chain uses TRBV6-1 and TRBJ2-1; D call uncertain. The V end lost 6 bases, the J end lost 7 bases, and 16 bases lay between the germline ends. Per germline, CDR1 MNHNS and CDR2 SASEGT. The CDR3 loop spans 14 amino acids. The CDR3 loop is CASRANPLRNEQFF. In DNA, the CDR3 is TGTGCCAGCAGGGCCAACCCCCTTAGGAATGAGCAGTTCTTC.

The chain recombines TRBV6-1 with TRBJ2-7; no clear D gene. This CDR3 region has 13 residues. V was trimmed by 6 bases and J by 3 bases, leaving 12 bases between them. Germline loops: CDR1 MNHNS, CDR2 SASEGT. The CDR3 is CASSHNLDYEQYF. For the CDR3, the DNA is TGTGCCAGCAGCCACAATTTAGACTACGAGCAGTACTTC.

The chain couples TRBV13 to TRBJ1-2; D gene ambiguous. Trimming took off 1 base at V and 8 bases at J, with 11 bases between the two ends. The CDR3 loop spans 13 amino acids. CDR1 and CDR2 from the germline V gene are PRHDT and FYEKMQ (reference sequence). CDR3 residues: CASSLAPFEGYTF. In DNA, the CDR3 is TGTGCCAGCAGCTTAGCCCCCTTTGAGGGCTACACCTTC.

This chain links TRBV28 with TRBJ2-7; 9 bases are shared with TRBD1. CDR1 and CDR2 from the germline V gene are MDHEN and SYDVKM. The CDR3 contains 15 residues. Trimming removed 6 bases from V and 7 bases from J; junction bases left unmatched: 13. CDR3 sequence: CASSPAGTGLGEQYF. In nucleotides, the CDR3 is TGTGCCAGCAGCCCTGCCGGGACAGGGCTGGGGGAGCAGTACTTC.

The chain recombines TRBV7-6 with TRBJ2-3; maybe TRBD2 (6 bases). V was clipped by 5 bases and J by 2 bases, with 14 bases between them. CDR1 and CDR2 from the germline V gene are SGHVS and FNYEAQ. CDR3 length: 15 amino acids. The CDR3 nucleotides are TGTGCCAGCAGCGTACAAGCGGGTTCCACAGATACGCAGTATTTT. Its translation: CASSVQAGSTDTQYF.

The chain joins TRBV7-2 to TRBJ2-3; 8 bases map to TRBD2. The germline V gene encodes CDR1 SGHTA and CDR2 FQGNSA. CDR3 length: 15 amino acids. Trimming cost V 2 bases and J 0 bases; bases outside gene matches: 1. The CDR3 region is CASSLPSGSTDTQYF. In DNA, the CDR3 is TGTGCCAGCAGCTTACCTAGCGGGAGCACAGATACGCAGTATTTT.

CDR3 coding DNA: TGTGCCAGCAGTGAGGTAGGGGACGGTTCCTACGAGCAGTACTTC. It is translated as CASSEVGDGSYEQYF. This rearrangement joins TRBV6-1 to TRBJ2-7; either TRBD1 or TRBD2 may fit D (5 bases each). V lost 3 bases, J lost 1 base, and 13 bases lay in between. This CDR3 comprises 15 residues. Germline lookup yields CDR1 MNHNS and CDR2 SASEGT.

J is TRBJ1-2 and V is TRBV5-1, with D maybe TRBD1 (5 bases). Germline V lookup: CDR1 SGHRS, CDR2 YFSETQ. CDR3 length equals 14 residues. V lost 0 bases and J lost 8, with 14 bases in between. Written as DNA, the CDR3 is TGCGCCAGCAGCTTGGCCCCAGGGCAAAAAGGCTACACCTTC. The encoded protein is CASSLAPGQKGYTF.

The genes are TRBV15 and TRBJ1-4; D might be TRBD1 (6 bases). The CDR3 sequence is 14 residues long. Trimming shortened V by 2 bases and J by 5 bases, and 9 bases separated the two germline ends. Germline V gene data show CDR1 as LNHNV and CDR2 as YYDKDF (reference sequence). CDR3 protein: CATSRLQGNEKLFF. CDR3 in DNA: TGTGCCACCAGCAGACTACAGGGAAATGAAAAACTGTTTTTT.

The chain has TRBV5-1 and TRBJ2-1; D unresolved. Germline V gives CDR1 SGHRS, CDR2 YFSETQ. V lost 5 bases to trimming and J lost 3 bases, with 6 bases between them. This CDR3 spans 12 amino acids. The CDR3 loop is CASRPNYNEQFF. The CDR3 nucleotides read TGCGCCAGCAGACCAAACTACAATGAGCAGTTCTTC.

This sequence joins TRBV23-1 and TRBJ2-4, with 7 nucleotides matching TRBD2. TRBV23-1 is recorded as an ORF, its role being uncertain. Trimming removed 1 base from V and 0 bases from J; junction bases left unmatched: 6. The CDR3 consists of 17 residues. The CDR3 loop is CASSQWSGTQAKNIQYF. CDR3 in DNA: TGCGCCAGCAGTCAATGGAGCGGGACCCAAGCCAAAAACATTCAGTACTTC.

The gene calls are TRBV27 and TRBJ2-7, with D maybe TRBD2 (7 bases). V dropped 6 bases and J dropped 7 bases, with 16 bases sitting between them. The CDR3 covers 13 residues. Looked up from germline, CDR1 is MNHEY and CDR2 is SMNVEV (reference sequence). The CDR3 nucleotides are TGTGCCAGCAGCCCTAGGGGGGGTAATGAGCAGTACTTC. This codes for CASSPRGGNEQYF.

J is TRBJ1-6 and V is TRBV30; D gene unclear. The V gene's germline CDR1 is GTSNPN and CDR2 SVGIG (reference sequence). The CDR3 has 11 residues. Between the trimmed V and J ends, which lost 3 bases and 5 bases, there was a span of 2 bases. The CDR3 DNA is TGTGCCTGGAGCCATAATTCACCCCTCCACTTT. Its protein is CAWSHNSPLHF. The whole variable domain, remainder taken from reference TRBV30 and TRBJ1-6, is SQTIHQWPATLVQPVGSPLSLECTVEGTSNPNLYWYRQAAGRGLQLLFYSVGIGQISSEVPQNLSASRPQDRQFILSSKKLLLSDSGFYLCAWSHNSPLHFGNGTRLTVT.

V and J are TRBV5-1 and TRBJ1-1; possibly TRBD1 for D (5 bases). The germline CDR1 and CDR2 sequences are SGHRS and YFSETQ. Trimming cost V 3 bases and J 4 bases, with 10 bases left between them. The CDR3 loop spans 13 amino acids. The CDR3 region has the DNA TGCGCCAGCAGCTGGGGGATAGGCACTGAAGCTTTCTTT. Its translation is CASSWGIGTEAFF.

The chain recombines TRBV19 with TRBJ2-3; 7 nucleotides agree with TRBD2. Germline CDR1 LNHDA, CDR2 SQIVND (reference sequence). The trim removed 5 bases at V and 2 bases at J, leaving 10 bases unmatched. This CDR3 spans 16 amino acids. CDR3 nucleotide sequence: TGTGCCAGTAGTCCCGGTCCTAGCGGCTTCACAGATACGCAGTATTTT. Encoded protein: CASSPGPSGFTDTQYF.

This chain connects TRBV5-1 to TRBJ1-4; TRBD1 matches 9 bases. The CDR3 runs 16 residues. V shed 6 bases and J 2 bases; nucleotides not matched to a gene: 8. CDR1 is SGHRS and CDR2 is YFSETQ in the germline V gene. The CDR3 region has the DNA TGCGCCAGCACGTCCTCGACAGGGGGGACTAATGAAAAACTGTTTTTT. Translated, it gives CASTSSTGGTNEKLFF.